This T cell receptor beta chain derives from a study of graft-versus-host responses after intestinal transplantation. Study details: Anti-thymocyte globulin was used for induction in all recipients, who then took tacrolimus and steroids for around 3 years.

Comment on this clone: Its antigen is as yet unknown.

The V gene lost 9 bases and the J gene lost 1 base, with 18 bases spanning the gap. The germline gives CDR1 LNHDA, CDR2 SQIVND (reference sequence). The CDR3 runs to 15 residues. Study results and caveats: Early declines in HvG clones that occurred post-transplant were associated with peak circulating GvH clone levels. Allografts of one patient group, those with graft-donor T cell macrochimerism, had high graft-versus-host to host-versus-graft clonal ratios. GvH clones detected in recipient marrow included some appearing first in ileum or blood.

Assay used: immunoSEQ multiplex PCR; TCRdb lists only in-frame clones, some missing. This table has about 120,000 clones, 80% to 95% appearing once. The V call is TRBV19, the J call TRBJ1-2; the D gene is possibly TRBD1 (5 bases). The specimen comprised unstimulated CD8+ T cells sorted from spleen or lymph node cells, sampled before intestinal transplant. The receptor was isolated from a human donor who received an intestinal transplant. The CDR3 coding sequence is TGTGCCAGCACCCGCGCGGGACGCCTTAACTATGGCTACACCTTC. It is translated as CASTRAGRLNYGYTF.